Below, 5 T cell receptor beta chains from the same sample are listed, as sequenced in a study of blood T cell repertoires in COVID-19. Libraries were prepared by immunoSEQ multiplex PCR; TCRdb keeps only in-frame clonotypes and omits some of them. The table lists 250,000 to 350,000 clones, roughly 90% of them singletons. The sequenced sample consisted of peripheral blood. The receptors come from a man younger than 45 with acute or convalescent COVID-19.

The rearrangement links TRBV11-2 to TRBJ1-3; D is unresolved. CDR1 SGHAT and CDR2 FQNNGV come from the germline V gene. Trimming shortened V by 1 base and J by 0 bases, and 10 bases separated the two germline ends. This CDR3 spans 16 amino acids. The CDR3 nucleotides read TGTGCCAGCAGCTTAGTTCTATCAAACTCTGGAAACACCATATATTTT. The encoded protein is CASSLVLSNSGNTIYF.

V gene TRBV7-9 combines with J gene TRBJ2-1; 15 nucleotides align to TRBD2. Germline loops: CDR1 SEHNR, CDR2 FQNEAQ (reference sequence). The CDR3 runs 15 residues. V trimming: 4 bases; J trimming: 8 bases; junction bases outside the gene matches: 3. The CDR3 DNA sequence: TGTGCCAGCAGCTACGGACTAGCGGGAGGGGATGAGCAGTTCTTC. It is translated as CASSYGLAGGDEQFF.

V usage is TRBV3-1 (or the pseudogene TRBV3-2) and J usage is TRBJ2-5; D is ambiguous. CDR3 length equals 14 residues. Deletions cut 0 bases from V and 4 bases from J, with 9 bases between. CDR1 and CDR2 (germline): LGHDT, YNNKEL (reference sequence). DNA for the CDR3: TGTGCCAGCAGCCAAGAACCCTATGGAGAGACCCAGTACTTC. This translates into CASSQEPYGETQYF.

V usage is TRBV5-6 and J usage is TRBJ1-5, with 9 bases aligning to TRBD1. CDR1 is SGHDT and CDR2 is YYEEEE in the germline V gene. V lost 1 base, J lost 4 bases, and 3 bases stayed unmatched. This CDR3 region has 15 residues. CDR3 in DNA: TGTGCCAGCAGCTTGTTGGGACAGGGTAATCAGCCCCAGCATTTT. Its protein product is CASSLLGQGNQPQHF.

This clone was counted once. This sequence joins TRBV29-1 and TRBJ2-3, with 14 bases fitting TRBD2. This CDR3 region has 18 residues. V was pared by 7 bases and J by 1 base, with 13 bases of the junction left unmatched. Germline CDR1 is SQVTM and CDR2 is ANQGSEA. In nucleotides, the CDR3 is TGCAGCGCAACAAGGGGGACTAGCGGGAGAAGAGGCACAGATACGCAGTATTTT. Its translation: CSATRGTSGRRGTDTQYF.